The clone carrying this TCR beta chain was seen more than once but under ten times. What it recognizes is unknown. Time point here: persistent/refractory GD, antithyroid drugs over 5 years with positive TRAb. TCR sequences were obtained from RNA taken from PBMCs. The TCR beta library used iRepertoire HTBI primers with Arm-PCR amplification of CDR3. TCRdb passed the multiplex PCR reads through MiXCR, listing each CDR3 protein once. This sample carries approximately 380,000 distinct CDR3 sequences, less than 25% of them seen once, and the ten largest clones take less than 25%. The germline V gene encodes CDR1 DFQATT and CDR2 SNEGSKA (reference sequence). This CDR3 has 14 amino acids. V lost 3 bases, J lost 4 bases, and 15 bases lay in between. These data come from a study of regulatory T cells in long-lasting Graves disease. Regarding the study as a whole: Exclusively peripheral blood, rather than thyroid tissue, was studied.

This TCR came from a female donor with Graves disease. The specimen was peripheral blood mononuclear cells (PBMCs), collected when the disease was refractory, from a patient treated with antithyroid drugs. The chain uses TRBV20-1 and TRBJ2-5; no reliable D call. The CDR3 spells CSASDISVRETQYF. CDR3 bases: TGCAGTGCTAGTGACATATCGGTGCGAGAGACCCAGTACTTC.